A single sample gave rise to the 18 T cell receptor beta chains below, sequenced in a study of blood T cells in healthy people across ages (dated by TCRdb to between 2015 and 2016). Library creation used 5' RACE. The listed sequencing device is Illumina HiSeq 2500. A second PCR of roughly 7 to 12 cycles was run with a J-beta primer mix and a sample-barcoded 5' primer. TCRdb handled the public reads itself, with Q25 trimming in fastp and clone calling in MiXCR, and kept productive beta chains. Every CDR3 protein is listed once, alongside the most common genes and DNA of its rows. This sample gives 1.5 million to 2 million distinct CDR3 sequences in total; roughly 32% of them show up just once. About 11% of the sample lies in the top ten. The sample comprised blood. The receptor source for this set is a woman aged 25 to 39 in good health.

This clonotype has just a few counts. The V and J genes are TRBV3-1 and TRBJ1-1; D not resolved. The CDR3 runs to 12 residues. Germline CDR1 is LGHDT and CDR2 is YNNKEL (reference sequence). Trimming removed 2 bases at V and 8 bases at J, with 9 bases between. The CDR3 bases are TGTGCCAGCAGCCAAAGCGGTCGGGAAGCTTTCTTT. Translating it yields CASSQSGREAFF.

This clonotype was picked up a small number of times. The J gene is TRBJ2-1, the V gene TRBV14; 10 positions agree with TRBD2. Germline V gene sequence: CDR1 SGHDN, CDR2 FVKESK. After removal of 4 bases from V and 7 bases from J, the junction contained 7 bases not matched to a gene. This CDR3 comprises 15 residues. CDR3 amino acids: CASSPGTSVQNEQFF. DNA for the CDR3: TGTGCCAGCAGCCCCGGGACTAGCGTTCAGAATGAGCAGTTCTTC.

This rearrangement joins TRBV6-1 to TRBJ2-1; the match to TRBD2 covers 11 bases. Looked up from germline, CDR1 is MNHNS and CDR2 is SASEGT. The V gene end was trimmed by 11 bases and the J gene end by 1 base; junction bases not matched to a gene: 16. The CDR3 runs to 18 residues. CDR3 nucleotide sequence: TGTGCCGGCATCAATCGTTGGCTAGCGGGGGGTTCCTACAATGAGCAGTTCTTC. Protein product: CAGINRWLAGGSYNEQFF.

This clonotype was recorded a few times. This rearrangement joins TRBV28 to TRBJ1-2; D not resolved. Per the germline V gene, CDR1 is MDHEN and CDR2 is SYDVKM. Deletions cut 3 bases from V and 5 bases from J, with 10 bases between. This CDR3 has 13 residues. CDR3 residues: CASSLVAGYGYTF. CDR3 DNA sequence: TGTGCCAGCAGTTTGGTGGCCGGATATGGCTACACCTTC.

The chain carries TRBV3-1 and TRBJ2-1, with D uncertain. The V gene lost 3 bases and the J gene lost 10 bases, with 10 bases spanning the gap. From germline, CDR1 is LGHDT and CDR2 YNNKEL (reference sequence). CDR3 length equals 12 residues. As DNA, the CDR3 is TGTGCCAGCAGCCATGTAGGGTACGAGCAGTTCTTC. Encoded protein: CASSHVGYEQFF.

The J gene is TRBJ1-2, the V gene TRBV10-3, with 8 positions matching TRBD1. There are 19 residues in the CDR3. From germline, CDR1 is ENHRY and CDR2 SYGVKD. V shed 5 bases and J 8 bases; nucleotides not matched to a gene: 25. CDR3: CAISRLGTRLGTGPRGYTF. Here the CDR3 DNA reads TGTGCCATCAGTAGATTGGGGACGAGATTGGGGACAGGCCCTAGGGGCTACACCTTC.

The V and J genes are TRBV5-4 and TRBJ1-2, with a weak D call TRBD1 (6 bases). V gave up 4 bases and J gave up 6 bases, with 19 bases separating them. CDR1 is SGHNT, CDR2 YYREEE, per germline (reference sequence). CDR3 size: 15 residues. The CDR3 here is CASSASRGGADGYTF. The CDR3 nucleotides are TGTGCCAGCAGCGCATCCCGGGGGGGGGCGGATGGCTACACCTTC.

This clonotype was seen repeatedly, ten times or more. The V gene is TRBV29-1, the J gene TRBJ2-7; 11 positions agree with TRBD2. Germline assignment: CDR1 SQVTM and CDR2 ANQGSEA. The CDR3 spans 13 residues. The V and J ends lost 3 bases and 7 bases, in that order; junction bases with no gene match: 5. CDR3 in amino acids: CSVEGSGREEQYF. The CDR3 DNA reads TGCAGCGTTGAGGGTAGCGGGAGGGAAGAGCAGTACTTC.

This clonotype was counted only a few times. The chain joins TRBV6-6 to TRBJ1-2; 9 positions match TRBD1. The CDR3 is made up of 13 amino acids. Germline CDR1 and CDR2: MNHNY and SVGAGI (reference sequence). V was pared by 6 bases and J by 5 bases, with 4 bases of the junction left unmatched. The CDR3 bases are TGTGCCAGCAGAACAGGGGGCGCATATGGCTACACCTTC. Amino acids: CASRTGGAYGYTF.

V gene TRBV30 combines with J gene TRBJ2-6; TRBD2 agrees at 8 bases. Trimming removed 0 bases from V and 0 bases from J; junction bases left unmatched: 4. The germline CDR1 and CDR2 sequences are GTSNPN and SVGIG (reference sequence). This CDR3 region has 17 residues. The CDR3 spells CAWSVRGGPSGANVLTF. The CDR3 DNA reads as TGTGCCTGGAGTGTACGGGGGGGCCCCTCTGGGGCCAACGTCCTGACTTTC.

This CDR3 reads CASTTDPLITEAFF. CDR3 bases: TGTGCCAGCACCACGGATCCGCTCATCACTGAAGCTTTCTTT. The genes are TRBV7-2 and TRBJ1-1; D remains ambiguous. Germline values: CDR1 SGHTA, CDR2 FQGNSA. The CDR3 length is 14 residues. Trimming stripped 7 bases from V and 4 bases from J, with 16 bases between.

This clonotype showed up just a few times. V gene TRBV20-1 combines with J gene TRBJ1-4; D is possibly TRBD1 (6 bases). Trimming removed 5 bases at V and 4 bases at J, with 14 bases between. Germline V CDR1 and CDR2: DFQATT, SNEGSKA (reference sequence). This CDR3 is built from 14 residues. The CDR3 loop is CSAGGGAVNEKLFF. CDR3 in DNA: TGCAGTGCTGGAGGGGGGGCTGTTAATGAAAAACTGTTTTTT.

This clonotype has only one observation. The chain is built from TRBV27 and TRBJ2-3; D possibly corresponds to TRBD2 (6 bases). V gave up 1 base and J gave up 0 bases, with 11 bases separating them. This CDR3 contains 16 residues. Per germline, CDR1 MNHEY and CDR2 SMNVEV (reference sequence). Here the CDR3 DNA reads TGTGCCAGCAGTTTATTAGTACGGGGGAGCACAGATACGCAGTATTTT. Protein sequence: CASSLLVRGSTDTQYF.

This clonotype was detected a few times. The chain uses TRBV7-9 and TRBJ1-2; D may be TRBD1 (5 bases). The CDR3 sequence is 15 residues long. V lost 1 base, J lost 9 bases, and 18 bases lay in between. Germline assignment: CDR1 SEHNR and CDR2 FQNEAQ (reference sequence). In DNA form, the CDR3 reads TGTGCCAGCAGCTTAGTTGGGACCGATGTTCTGAGCTACACCTTC. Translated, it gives CASSLVGTDVLSYTF.

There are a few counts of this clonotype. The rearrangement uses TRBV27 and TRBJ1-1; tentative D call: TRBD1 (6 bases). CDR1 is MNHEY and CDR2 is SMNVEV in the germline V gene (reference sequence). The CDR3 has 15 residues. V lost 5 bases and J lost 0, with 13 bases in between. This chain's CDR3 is CASSPYRDMNTEAFF. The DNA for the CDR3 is TGTGCCAGCAGTCCATACAGGGACATGAACACTGAAGCTTTCTTT.

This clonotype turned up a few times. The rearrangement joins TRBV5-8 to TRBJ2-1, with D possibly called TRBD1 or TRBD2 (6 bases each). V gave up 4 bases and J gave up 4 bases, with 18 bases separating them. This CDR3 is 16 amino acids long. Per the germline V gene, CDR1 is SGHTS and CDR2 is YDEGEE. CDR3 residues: CASSPRGRSLYNEQFF. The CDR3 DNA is TGTGCCAGCAGCCCCCGGGGGCGATCCTTATACAATGAGCAGTTCTTC. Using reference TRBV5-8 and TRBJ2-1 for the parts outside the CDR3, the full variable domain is EAGVTQSPTHLIKTRGQQATLRCSPISGHTSVYWYQQALGLGLQFLLWYDEGEERNRGNFPPRFSGRQFPNYSSELNVNALELEDSALYLCASSPRGRSLYNEQFFGPGTRLTVL.

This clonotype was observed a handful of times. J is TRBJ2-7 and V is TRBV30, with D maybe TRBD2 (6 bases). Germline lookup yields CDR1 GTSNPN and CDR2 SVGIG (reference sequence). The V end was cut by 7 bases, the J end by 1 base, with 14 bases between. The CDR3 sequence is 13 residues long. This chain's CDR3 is CASGRHQSYEQYF. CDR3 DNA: TGTGCCTCGGGGAGGCACCAATCCTACGAGCAGTACTTC. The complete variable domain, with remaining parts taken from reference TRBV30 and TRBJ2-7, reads SQTIHQWPATLVQPVGSPLSLECTVEGTSNPNLYWYRQAAGRGLQLLFYSVGIGQISSEVPQNLSASRPQDRQFILSSKKLLLSDSGFYLCASGRHQSYEQYFGPGTRLTVT.

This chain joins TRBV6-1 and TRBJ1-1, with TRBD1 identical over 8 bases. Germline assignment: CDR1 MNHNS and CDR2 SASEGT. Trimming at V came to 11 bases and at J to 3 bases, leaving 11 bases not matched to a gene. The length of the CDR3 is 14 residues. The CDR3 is CACKDRGGDTEAFF. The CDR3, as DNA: TGTGCCTGCAAAGACAGGGGAGGGGACACTGAAGCTTTCTTT.